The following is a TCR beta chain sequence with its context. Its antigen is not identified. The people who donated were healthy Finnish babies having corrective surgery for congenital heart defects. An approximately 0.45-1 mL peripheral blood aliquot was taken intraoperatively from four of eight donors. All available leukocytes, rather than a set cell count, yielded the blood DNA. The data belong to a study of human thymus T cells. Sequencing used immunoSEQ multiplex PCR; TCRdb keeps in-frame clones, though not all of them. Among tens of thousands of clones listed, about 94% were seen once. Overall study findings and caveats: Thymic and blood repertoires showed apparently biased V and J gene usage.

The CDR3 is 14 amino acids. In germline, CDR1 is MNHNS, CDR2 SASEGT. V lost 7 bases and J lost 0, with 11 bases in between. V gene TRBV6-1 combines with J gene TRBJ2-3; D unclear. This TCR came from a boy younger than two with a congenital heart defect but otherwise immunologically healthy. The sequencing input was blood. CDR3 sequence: CASNDGFSTDTQYF. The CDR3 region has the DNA TGTGCCAGCAACGACGGCTTTAGCACAGATACGCAGTATTTT.